The 2 T cell receptor beta chains below were found in one sample sequenced in a study of PD-L1 blockade in urothelial cancer. Sequenced by immunoSEQ multiplex PCR; TCRdb stores in-frame clones only, minus some. The sample shows 100,000 to 150,000 clones, around 85% of them seen only once. Time point defined: pretreatment peripheral blood. The sample was PBMCs, taken around atezolizumab (anti-PD-L1) treatment. Every receptor here comes from a man between 50 and 59 years old with urothelial cancer.

V usage is TRBV7-6 and J usage is TRBJ2-1; D gene unclear. The CDR3 loop spans 13 amino acids. Germline CDR1 SGHVS, CDR2 FNYEAQ. With 3 bases removed from V and 7 bases from J, the gap between germline ends came to 10 bases. The CDR3 sequence is CASSFHTENEQFF. The CDR3 DNA is TGTGCCAGCAGCTTTCATACCGAGAATGAGCAGTTCTTC.

This rearrangement joins TRBV30 to TRBJ2-7; 12 bases line up with TRBD2. Germline V gene sequence: CDR1 GTSNPN, CDR2 SVGIG (reference sequence). Trimming cost V 2 bases and J 3 bases; bases outside gene matches: 8. This CDR3 spans 16 amino acids. Here the CDR3 DNA reads TGTGCCTGGAGTCGCCTAGCGGGAGGGCCAGGCTACGAGCAGTACTTC. Protein product: CAWSRLAGGPGYEQYF.